These T cell receptor beta chains were read from a single sample in a study of post-analysis software for immune sequencing data. TCRdb reprocessed the PCR reads with MiXCR, giving one entry per CDR3 protein. The table has about 820,000 distinct CDR3 sequences, roughly half seen once; the top ten hold about 4.5%. The specimen sequenced was blood. All receptors come from a girl under 18 with multiple sclerosis. CDR3s include the opening cysteine and the closing phenylalanine or tryptophan. Fields, in order: clone size, J gene, V gene, D gene, CDR3 DNA, CDR3 protein. D genes are given only for firm matches. Expanded clones are given a class, and other clones once, few, many or no size at all.

clone_size: .; j_call: TRBJ2-1; v_call: TRBV20-1; d_call: .; cdr3_nt: TGCAGTGCTAGAAACCAGGGCTCCTACAATGAGCAGTTCTTC; cdr3_aa: CSARNQGSYNEQFF
clone_size: .; j_call: TRBJ2-3; v_call: TRBV27; d_call: TRBD1; cdr3_nt: TGTGCCAGCAGTTTATCGGGACAGGTTCCCTCGGATACGCAGTATTTT; cdr3_aa: CASSLSGQVPSDTQYF
clone_size: .; j_call: TRBJ2-3; v_call: TRBV6-5; d_call: .; cdr3_nt: TGTGCCAGCAGTTACTCGACCGGGGGTCTGGGAGATACGCAGTATTTT; cdr3_aa: CASSYSTGGLGDTQYF
clone_size: .; j_call: TRBJ2-4; v_call: TRBV5-1; d_call: TRBD2; cdr3_nt: TGCGCCAGCAGCTTGGAAGGCAGCGGGGGAGCCAAAAACATTCAGTACTTC; cdr3_aa: CASSLEGSGGAKNIQYF
clone_size: .; j_call: TRBJ2-5; v_call: TRBV5-1; d_call: .; cdr3_nt: TGCGCCAGCAGCACTACCCGGGACGGCAGAACCCAGTACTTC; cdr3_aa: CASSTTRDGRTQYF
clone_size: .; j_call: TRBJ2-1; v_call: TRBV12-3/TRBV12-4; d_call: TRBD1; cdr3_nt: TGTGCCAGCAGTCCCGGGACAGGCAATGAGCAGTTCTTC; cdr3_aa: CASSPGTGNEQFF
clone_size: .; j_call: TRBJ2-3; v_call: TRBV4-1; d_call: .; cdr3_nt: TGCGCCAGCAGCCATAGCAGGGTTAAAACAGATACGCAGTATTTT; cdr3_aa: CASSHSRVKTDTQYF
clone_size: .; j_call: TRBJ2-2; v_call: TRBV10-3; d_call: .; cdr3_nt: TGTGCCAGCAGGGGAGTGAACACCGGGGAGCTGTTTTTT; cdr3_aa: CASRGVNTGELFF
clone_size: .; j_call: TRBJ1-2; v_call: TRBV12-3/TRBV12-4; d_call: TRBD1; cdr3_nt: TGTGCCAGCACCCCCGACAGGGGCAACTATGGCTACACCTTC; cdr3_aa: CASTPDRGNYGYTF
clone_size: .; j_call: TRBJ2-1; v_call: TRBV15; d_call: .; cdr3_nt: TGTGCCACCAGCAGAGACGGGACCGCTCCTGAGCAGTTCTTC; cdr3_aa: CATSRDGTAPEQFF
clone_size: .; j_call: TRBJ2-1; v_call: TRBV7-9; d_call: TRBD2; cdr3_nt: TGTGCCAGCAGCTTAGTTAGCGGGGGCCTCTACAATGAGCAGTTCTTC; cdr3_aa: CASSLVSGGLYNEQFF
clone_size: .; j_call: TRBJ1-1; v_call: TRBV20-1; d_call: .; cdr3_nt: TGCAGTGCTACCCGGGGGGGGAGGATCACTGAAGCTTTCTTT; cdr3_aa: CSATRGGRITEAFF
clone_size: few; j_call: TRBJ2-5; v_call: TRBV7-2; d_call: .; cdr3_nt: TGTGCCAGCAGCTTAGAGGGGCGAGTCCCCCAAGAGACCCAGTACTTC; cdr3_aa: CASSLEGRVPQETQYF
clone_size: .; j_call: TRBJ2-7; v_call: TRBV27; d_call: TRBD1; cdr3_nt: TGTGCCAGCAGTTTTGGACAGGGCTTCTACAATGAGCAGTACTTC; cdr3_aa: CASSFGQGFYNEQYF
clone_size: once; j_call: TRBJ2-3; v_call: TRBV5-1; d_call: .; cdr3_nt: TGCGCCAGCAGCTTGACTACCGCAGAGGGTACGCAGTATTTT; cdr3_aa: CASSLTTAEGTQYF
clone_size: .; j_call: TRBJ1-2; v_call: TRBV5-1; d_call: .; cdr3_nt: TGCGCCAGCAGCCCTACGGGGTGGGAGGATGGCTACACCTTC; cdr3_aa: CASSPTGWEDGYTF
clone_size: .; j_call: TRBJ1-4; v_call: TRBV29-1; d_call: .; cdr3_nt: TGCAGCGCCGCGGCAGGGAGAATTGTTGAAAAACTGTTTTTT; cdr3_aa: CSAAAGRIVEKLFF
clone_size: .; j_call: TRBJ2-5; v_call: TRBV12-3/TRBV12-4; d_call: TRBD1; cdr3_nt: TGTGCCAGCAGTCCCCGGACAGGGGGAGGGCAAGAGACCCAGTACTTC; cdr3_aa: CASSPRTGGGQETQYF
clone_size: .; j_call: TRBJ1-4; v_call: TRBV20-1; d_call: TRBD1; cdr3_nt: TGCAGTGCCGCCGGGACAGGTCTAGGAAAACTGTTTTTT; cdr3_aa: CSAAGTGLGKLFF
clone_size: .; j_call: TRBJ1-1; v_call: TRBV30; d_call: .; cdr3_nt: TGTGCCTGGAGCGTAAACACTGAAGCTTTCTTT; cdr3_aa: CAWSVNTEAFF
clone_size: few; j_call: TRBJ2-1; v_call: TRBV7-2; d_call: .; cdr3_nt: TGTGCCAGCAGCCAAGCTGCCCGACACAATGAGCAGTTCTTC; cdr3_aa: CASSQAARHNEQFF
clone_size: .; j_call: TRBJ2-3; v_call: TRBV5-1; d_call: TRBD2; cdr3_nt: TGCGCCAGCAGCAACCGACTAGCGGGGTCCACAGATACGCAGTATTTT; cdr3_aa: CASSNRLAGSTDTQYF
clone_size: .; j_call: TRBJ1-5; v_call: TRBV12-3/TRBV12-4; d_call: .; cdr3_nt: TGTGCCAGCAGTGTCGGAGGATTTGATCAGCCCCAGCATTTT; cdr3_aa: CASSVGGFDQPQHF
clone_size: .; j_call: TRBJ2-7; v_call: TRBV5-1; d_call: .; cdr3_nt: TGCGCCAGCAGCTTTATTATGGGGACCTCCTACGAGCAGTACTTC; cdr3_aa: CASSFIMGTSYEQYF
clone_size: .; j_call: TRBJ1-1; v_call: TRBV6-6; d_call: .; cdr3_nt: TGTGCCAGCAGGGTAAGGGCCATGAACACTGAAGCTTTCTTT; cdr3_aa: CASRVRAMNTEAFF
clone_size: .; j_call: TRBJ2-3; v_call: TRBV10-3; d_call: .; cdr3_nt: TGTGCCATCAGCCCGAAAGATACGCAGTATTTT; cdr3_aa: CAISPKDTQYF
clone_size: .; j_call: TRBJ2-1; v_call: TRBV20-1; d_call: TRBD2; cdr3_nt: TGCAGTGGGCCAGCGGGAGAGTACAATGAGCAGTTCTTC; cdr3_aa: CSGPAGEYNEQFF
clone_size: .; j_call: TRBJ1-2; v_call: TRBV2; d_call: .; cdr3_nt: TGTGCCAGCAACCCTCCGGGGAAGGAAGGCTACACCTTC; cdr3_aa: CASNPPGKEGYTF
clone_size: .; j_call: TRBJ2-4; v_call: TRBV9; d_call: .; cdr3_nt: TGTGCCAGCAGCGTAGAGGGTACAGCTACAGAGGAGCAGTACTTC; cdr3_aa: CASSVEGTATEEQYF
clone_size: .; j_call: TRBJ1-2; v_call: TRBV20-1; d_call: TRBD1; cdr3_nt: TGCAGTGCTAGAAGGGACAGGGGGAACTATGGCTACACCTTC; cdr3_aa: CSARRDRGNYGYTF
clone_size: .; j_call: TRBJ2-5; v_call: TRBV7-7; d_call: .; cdr3_nt: TGTGCTAGCAGCCCCCACCCCACAGGACGGGAGACCCAGTACTTC; cdr3_aa: CASSPHPTGRETQYF
clone_size: .; j_call: TRBJ2-5; v_call: TRBV7-2; d_call: TRBD2; cdr3_nt: TGTGCCAGCAGCTTAGTTGGTCTAGCGGGGGGGCGCAATGAGCAGTACTTC; cdr3_aa: CASSLVGLAGGRNEQYF
clone_size: .; j_call: TRBJ2-2; v_call: TRBV6-5; d_call: .; cdr3_nt: TGTGCCAGCTCGGGGAGAGCCGGGGAGCTGTTTTTT; cdr3_aa: CASSGRAGELFF
clone_size: few; j_call: TRBJ2-3; v_call: TRBV20-1; d_call: TRBD2; cdr3_nt: TGCAGTGCTGCGGGAGCGGGCACAGATACGCAGTATTTT; cdr3_aa: CSAAGAGTDTQYF
clone_size: .; j_call: TRBJ2-1; v_call: TRBV11-1; d_call: TRBD2; cdr3_nt: TGTGCCAGCAGCGGACTGGGACTAGCTCGCAATGAGCAGTTCTTC; cdr3_aa: CASSGLGLARNEQFF
clone_size: few; j_call: TRBJ2-1; v_call: TRBV5-1; d_call: .; cdr3_nt: TGCGCCAGCAGCCGGCAGGATGAGCAGTTCTTC; cdr3_aa: CASSRQDEQFF
clone_size: .; j_call: TRBJ2-3; v_call: TRBV6-4; d_call: TRBD1; cdr3_nt: TGTGCCAGCAGCGCAGGGGGCGCCGGCACAGATACGCAGTATTTT; cdr3_aa: CASSAGGAGTDTQYF
clone_size: .; j_call: TRBJ1-2; v_call: TRBV9; d_call: .; cdr3_nt: TGTGCCAGCAGCGTCGGGGTCAGGAGCTATGGCTACACCTTC; cdr3_aa: CASSVGVRSYGYTF
clone_size: .; j_call: TRBJ2-1; v_call: TRBV20-1; d_call: .; cdr3_nt: TGCAGTGCTTGCCGACCCGACGGAGCCGGCAATGAGCAGTTCTTC; cdr3_aa: CSACRPDGAGNEQFF
clone_size: .; j_call: TRBJ2-1; v_call: TRBV6-5; d_call: .; cdr3_nt: TGTGCCAGCAGTACCTCAGGGGACGGCACCTACGAGCAGTTCTTC; cdr3_aa: CASSTSGDGTYEQFF
clone_size: .; j_call: TRBJ2-7; v_call: TRBV3-1; d_call: TRBD2; cdr3_nt: TGTGCCAGCAGCCAGTCGTCCGTGACTAGCGTATCCTACGAGCAGTACTTC; cdr3_aa: CASSQSSVTSVSYEQYF
clone_size: .; j_call: TRBJ2-7; v_call: TRBV5-1; d_call: .; cdr3_nt: TGCGCCAGCAGCCGGACCCCCGTGAGCTCCTACGAGCAGTACTTC; cdr3_aa: CASSRTPVSSYEQYF
clone_size: .; j_call: TRBJ1-1; v_call: TRBV29-1; d_call: .; cdr3_nt: TGCAGCGTTGGGAATGCGGGAAGGGCTGAAGCTTTCTTT; cdr3_aa: CSVGNAGRAEAFF
clone_size: .; j_call: TRBJ1-4; v_call: TRBV5-5; d_call: TRBD1; cdr3_nt: TGTGCCAGCAGCCTGGTTGGGGGACAGGGGTACGATTGGGCAACTAATGAAAAACTGTTTTTT; cdr3_aa: CASSLVGGQGYDWATNEKLFF
clone_size: .; j_call: TRBJ1-6; v_call: TRBV5-1; d_call: .; cdr3_nt: TGCGCCAGCAGCTTGGTCGGCAGGGGAAACAATTCACCCCTCCACTTT; cdr3_aa: CASSLVGRGNNSPLHF
clone_size: .; j_call: TRBJ2-7; v_call: TRBV5-1; d_call: TRBD1; cdr3_nt: TGCGCCAGCAGCTTGAAGGGGGCACTCCAGGTGACCTACGAGCAGTACTTC; cdr3_aa: CASSLKGALQVTYEQYF
clone_size: .; j_call: TRBJ2-6; v_call: TRBV5-1; d_call: .; cdr3_nt: TGCGCCAGCTCGGGACTCCCTACCTCTGGGGCCAACGTCCTGACTTTC; cdr3_aa: CASSGLPTSGANVLTF
clone_size: .; j_call: TRBJ2-1; v_call: TRBV10-3; d_call: .; cdr3_nt: TGTGCCATCAGGAGCTCCTACAATGAGCAGTTCTTC; cdr3_aa: CAIRSSYNEQFF
clone_size: .; j_call: TRBJ1-1; v_call: TRBV12-3/TRBV12-4; d_call: TRBD1; cdr3_nt: TGTGCCAGCAGTTTTTCCAGGGGGCGCGGCAACACTGAAGCTTTCTTT; cdr3_aa: CASSFSRGRGNTEAFF
clone_size: few; j_call: TRBJ2-7; v_call: TRBV29-1; d_call: .; cdr3_nt: TGCAGCGTTGTCGTAGGTTTCTACGAGCAGTACTTC; cdr3_aa: CSVVVGFYEQYF
clone_size: .; j_call: TRBJ2-1; v_call: TRBV9; d_call: TRBD2; cdr3_nt: TGTGCCAGCAGCGTAGGGGCGGGAGGTGCATACAATGAGCAGTTCTTC; cdr3_aa: CASSVGAGGAYNEQFF
clone_size: once; j_call: TRBJ1-5; v_call: TRBV2; d_call: .; cdr3_nt: TGTGCCAGCACGGGGCGGAGTAGCAATCAGCCCCAGCATTTT; cdr3_aa: CASTGRSSNQPQHF
clone_size: .; j_call: TRBJ2-5; v_call: TRBV10-3; d_call: .; cdr3_nt: TGTGCCATCAGTGAGTCTGCGGAGACCCAGTACTTC; cdr3_aa: CAISESAETQYF